The rows below give T cell receptor beta chains drawn from one sample of a study of shared clonotypes between healthy human individuals. The data were produced by immunoSEQ multiplex PCR, yet TCRdb's version contains in-frame clones alone and is incomplete. The sample holds nearly 2 million clones, around 96% seen once. Material for sequencing was naive CD8+ T cells sorted from blood. These TCRs come from a man in his late teens or twenties in good health. CDR3s include the opening cysteine and the closing phenylalanine or tryptophan. A D gene is named only where the DNA matches it firmly.

j_gene | len | v_gene | d_gene | CDR3aa | CDR3nt
TRBJ2-7 | 12 | TRBV6-5 | - | CASSPSVDEQYF | TGTGCCAGCAGCCCCTCAGTGGACGAGCAGTACTTC
TRBJ1-5 | 15 | TRBV7-6 | - | CASSLGGGENQPQHF | TGTGCCAGCAGCTTAGGGGGAGGTGAGAATCAGCCCCAGCATTTT
TRBJ2-7 | 15 | TRBV5-1 | - | CASSRGGTRRGEQYF | TGCGCCAGCAGCCGCGGAGGGACCCGTAGGGGCGAGCAGTACTTC
TRBJ1-3 | 17 | TRBV7-9 | - | CASSLVGGAPLGDTIYF | TGTGCCAGCAGCTTAGTTGGTGGGGCCCCACTCGGGGACACCATATATTTT
TRBJ1-1 | 13 | TRBV7-2 | - | CASSPWGGAEAFF | TGTGCCAGCAGCCCTTGGGGGGGGGCTGAAGCTTTCTTT
TRBJ2-1 | 13 | TRBV6-5 | - | CASSYADSSEQFF | TGTGCCAGCAGTTACGCCGACTCCTCCGAGCAGTTCTTC
TRBJ2-1 | 16 | TRBV7-8 | TRBD2 | CASSLGGWASYNEQFF | TGTGCCAGCAGCCTCGGGGGGTGGGCCTCCTACAATGAGCAGTTCTTC
TRBJ2-3 | 16 | TRBV7-6 | TRBD2 | CASSLGLAGQSLEQYF | TGTGCCAGCAGCTTAGGACTAGCGGGGCAGTCTTTAGAGCAGTATTTT
TRBJ2-7 | 12 | TRBV11-1 | - | CASSGAEEPKYF | TGTGCCAGCAGCGGGGCCGAGGAGCCGAAATACTTC
TRBJ2-2 | 16 | TRBV14 | - | CASSQHRDSLSKELFF | TGTGCCAGCAGCCAACACCGGGACTCTCTCTCGAAGGAGCTGTTTTTT
TRBJ1-2 | 15 | TRBV6-1 | - | CASSEDRVRPYGYTF | TGTGCCAGCAGTGAAGATCGCGTCCGTCCCTATGGCTACACCTTC
TRBJ2-7 | 15 | TRBV10-3 | TRBD1 | CAISVDRGPMYEQYF | TGTGCCATCAGTGTAGACAGGGGGCCAATGTACGAGCAGTACTTC
TRBJ2-3 | 17 | TRBV29-1 | TRBD2 | CSAPPLKGAGSTDTQYF | TGCAGCGCCCCACCACTCAAGGGAGCGGGAAGCACAGATACGCAGTATTTT
TRBJ2-5 | 15 | TRBV7-9 | TRBD1 | CASSSGQGAQETQYF | TGTGCCAGCAGCTCTGGACAGGGGGCTCAAGAGACCCAGTACTTC
TRBJ2-3 | 15 | TRBV4-1 | - | CASSFRTDYTDTQYF | TGCGCCAGCAGCTTCAGGACCGATTACACAGATACGCAGTATTTT
TRBJ2-3 | 11 | TRBV29-1 | - | CSVDSEDTQYF | TGCAGCGTTGATTCTGAAGATACGCAGTATTTT
TRBJ2-7 | 15 | TRBV5-1 | TRBD1 | CASSLEGADSYEQYF | TGCGCCAGCAGCTTGGAGGGGGCCGATTCCTACGAGCAGTACTTC
TRBJ2-3 | 14 | TRBV13 | - | CASSLGSETDTQYF | TGTGCCAGCAGCCTGGGTAGCGAGACAGATACGCAGTATTTT
TRBJ2-7 | 13 | TRBV25-1 | TRBD1 | CASSLQGSSEQYF | TGTGCCAGCAGTTTACAGGGGAGTTCCGAGCAGTACTTC
TRBJ1-6 | 13 | TRBV28 | TRBD1 | CASSKGAGSPLHF | TGTGCCAGCAGTAAGGGGGCTGGATCACCCCTCCACTTT
TRBJ2-7 | 14 | TRBV27 | TRBD2 | CASSLSAGRNEQYF | TGTGCCAGCAGTCTATCAGCGGGGCGAAACGAGCAGTACTTC